This T cell receptor (beta chain) derives from a study of technical replicates of blood from several donors. The data were produced by immunoSEQ multiplex PCR, yet TCRdb's version contains in-frame clones alone and is incomplete. The sample lists around 60,000 clones, approximately 92% occurring once. With 4 bases clipped from V and 5 bases from J, the junction kept 13 bases outside the gene matches. The length of the CDR3 is 16 residues. CDR1 is SGHTA, CDR2 FQGNSA, per germline. The TCR was taken from a human donor in good health. Some clones in this sample may be carry-over from other donors' samples. Sequenced: PBMCs. The chain couples TRBV7-2 to TRBJ1-2; 7 bases are shared with TRBD1. As DNA, the CDR3 is TGTGCCAGCAGCTCAATCTCCGGGACAGACTTTTATGGCTACACCTTC. The encoded protein is CASSSISGTDFYGYTF.